This T cell receptor beta chain was identified during a study of blood T cells in healthy people across ages. The draw of peripheral blood yielded roughly 9.1 milliliters from each donor. V shed 2 bases, J shed 7 bases, and the junction held 12 bases outside the gene matches. Germline V lookup: CDR1 MNHEY, CDR2 SMNVEV (reference sequence). The CDR3 totals 17 residues. A J-beta primer mix and a sample-barcoded 5' primer were used in a second PCR of roughly 6 to 12 cycles. TCRdb redid the calling of the 5' RACE reads with MiXCR, one entry per CDR3 protein. The sample shows 800,000 to 950,000 distinct CDR3 sequences, almost 30% of them seen only once. The same sample was also used in a study of T cells of mothers and their children.

The sample comprised blood. The source is a woman aged 40 to 50 in good health. The chain recombines TRBV27 with TRBJ2-1, with 9 bases matching TRBD2. For the CDR3, the DNA is TGTGCCAGCAGTTTAGGTAGCGGGGGAAGTTTTCGGAATGAGCAGTTCTTC. Translated, it gives CASSLGSGGSFRNEQFF.